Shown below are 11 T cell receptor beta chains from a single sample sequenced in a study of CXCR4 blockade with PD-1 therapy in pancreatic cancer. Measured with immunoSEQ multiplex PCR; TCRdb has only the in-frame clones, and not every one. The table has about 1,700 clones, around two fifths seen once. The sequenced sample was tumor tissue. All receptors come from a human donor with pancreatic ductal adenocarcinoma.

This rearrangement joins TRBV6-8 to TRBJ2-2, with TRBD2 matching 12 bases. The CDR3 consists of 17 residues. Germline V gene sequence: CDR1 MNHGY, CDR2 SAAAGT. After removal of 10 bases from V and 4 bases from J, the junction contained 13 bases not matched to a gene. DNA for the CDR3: TGTGCCATCAGATTGACTAGCGGGAGTGGGGGCACCGGGGAGCTGTTTTTT. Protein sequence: CAIRLTSGSGGTGELFF.

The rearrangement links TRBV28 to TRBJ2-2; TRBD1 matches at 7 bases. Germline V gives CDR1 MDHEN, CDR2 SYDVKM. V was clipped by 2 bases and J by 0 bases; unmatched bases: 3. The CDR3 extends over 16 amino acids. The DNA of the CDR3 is TGTGCCAGCAGTTTAAACAGGGGAGCGAACACCGGGGAGCTGTTTTTT. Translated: CASSLNRGANTGELFF.

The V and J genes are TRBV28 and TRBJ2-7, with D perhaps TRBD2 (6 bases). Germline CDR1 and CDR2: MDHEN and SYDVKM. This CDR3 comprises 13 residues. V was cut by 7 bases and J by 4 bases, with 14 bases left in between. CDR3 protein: CASIRPGDYEQYF. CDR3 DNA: TGTGCCAGCATCAGGCCGGGGGATTACGAGCAGTACTTC.

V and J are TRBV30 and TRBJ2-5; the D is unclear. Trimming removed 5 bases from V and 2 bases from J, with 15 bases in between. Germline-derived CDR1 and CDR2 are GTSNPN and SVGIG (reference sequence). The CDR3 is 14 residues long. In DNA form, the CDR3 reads TGTGCCTGGGACCAAGGCACAGTTCAAGAGACCCAGTACTTC. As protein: CAWDQGTVQETQYF.

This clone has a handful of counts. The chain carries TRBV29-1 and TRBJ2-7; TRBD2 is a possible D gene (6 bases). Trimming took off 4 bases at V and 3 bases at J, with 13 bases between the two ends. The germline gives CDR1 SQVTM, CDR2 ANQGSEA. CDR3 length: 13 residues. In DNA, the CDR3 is TGCAGCGTTGCAGCGGGTATGGGCTACGAGCAGTACTTC. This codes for CSVAAGMGYEQYF.

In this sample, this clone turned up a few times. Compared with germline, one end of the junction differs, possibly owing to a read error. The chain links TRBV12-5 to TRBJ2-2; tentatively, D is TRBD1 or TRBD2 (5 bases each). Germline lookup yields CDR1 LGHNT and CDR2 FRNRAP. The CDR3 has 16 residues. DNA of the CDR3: TGTGCTAGTGGTTTGGTACATCTAGGGGAACACCGGGGAGCTGTTTTT. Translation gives CASGLVHLGEHRGAVF.

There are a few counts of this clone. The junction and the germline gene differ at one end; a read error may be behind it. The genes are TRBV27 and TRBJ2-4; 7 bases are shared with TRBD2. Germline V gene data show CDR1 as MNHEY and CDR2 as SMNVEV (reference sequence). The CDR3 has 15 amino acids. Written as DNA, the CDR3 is TGTGCCAGCAGCTCGACTAGCTTAGCCAAAAACATTCAGTATTTC. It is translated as CASSSTSLAKNIQYF.

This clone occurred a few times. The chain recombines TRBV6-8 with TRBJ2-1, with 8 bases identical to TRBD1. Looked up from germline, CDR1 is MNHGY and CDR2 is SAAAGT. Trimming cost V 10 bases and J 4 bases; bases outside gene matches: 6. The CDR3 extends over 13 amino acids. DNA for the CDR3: TGTGCCATCAGCGGACAGGGATACAATGAGCAGTTCTTC. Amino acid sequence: CAISGQGYNEQFF.

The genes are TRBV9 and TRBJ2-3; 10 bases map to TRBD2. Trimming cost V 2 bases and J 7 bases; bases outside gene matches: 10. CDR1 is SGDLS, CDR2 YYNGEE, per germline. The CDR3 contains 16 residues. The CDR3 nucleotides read TGTGCCAGCAGCGTCTTGAGCGGGGGGGCTGGGTATACGCAGTATTTT. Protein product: CASSVLSGGAGYTQYF.

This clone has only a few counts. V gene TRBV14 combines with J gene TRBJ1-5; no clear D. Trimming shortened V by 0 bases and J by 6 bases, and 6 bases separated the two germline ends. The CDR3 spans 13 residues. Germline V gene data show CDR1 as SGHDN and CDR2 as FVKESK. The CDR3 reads CASSQDPGQPQHF. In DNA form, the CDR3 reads TGTGCCAGCAGCCAAGATCCGGGTCAGCCCCAGCATTTT.

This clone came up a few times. The CDR3 DNA follows: TGTGCCAGCAGTTTTCAGTTGCTAGCGGACACAGATACGCAGTATTTT. It is translated as CASSFQLLADTDTQYF. The gene calls are TRBV27 and TRBJ2-3; 7 bases line up with TRBD2. CDR1 is MNHEY, CDR2 SMNVEV, per germline (reference sequence). The CDR3 consists of 16 residues. V lost 3 bases, J lost 2 bases, and 8 bases stayed unmatched.